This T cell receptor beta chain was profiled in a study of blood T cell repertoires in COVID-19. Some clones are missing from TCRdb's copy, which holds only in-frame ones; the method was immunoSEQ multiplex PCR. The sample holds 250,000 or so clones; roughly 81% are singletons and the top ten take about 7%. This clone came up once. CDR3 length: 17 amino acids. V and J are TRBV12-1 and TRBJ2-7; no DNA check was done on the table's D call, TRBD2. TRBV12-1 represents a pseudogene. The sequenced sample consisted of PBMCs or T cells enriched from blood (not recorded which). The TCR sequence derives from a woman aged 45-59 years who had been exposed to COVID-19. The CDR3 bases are TGTGCCAGCAGCCGTAGGGAAGTTCGGCGGGAGTCCTACGAGCAGTACTTT. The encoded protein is CASSRREVRRESYEQYF.